A selection of T cell receptor beta chains follows, all from one sample in a study of blood T cell repertoires in COVID-19. The assay was immunoSEQ multiplex PCR, and TCRdb's table has in-frame clones only and misses some. The sample consists of under 450,000 clones, approximately 89% of them appearing once. The source material was peripheral blood. Source of these receptors: a woman in her 40s with COVID-19, enrolled during active disease. CDR3s leave out the opening cysteine and the closing phenylalanine or tryptophan. Fields, in order: V gene, CDR3 protein.

>TRBV5-4
ASSLKGAYGYT
>TRBV19
ASRSVVNQPQH
>TRBV5-1
ASRGLGGYNEQF
>TRBV7-8
ASSLGTGVYEQY
>TRBV19
ASSTRQGGYT
>TRBV6-2/TRBV6-3
ASSWSTSMDTQY
>TRBV25-1
ASSTQGRGTEAF
>TRBV12-3/TRBV12-4
ASSFGATEAF
>TRBV28
ASSPSLSGRVWTEAF
>TRBV6-5
ASSSSQGGYGYT
>TRBV19
ASSDPAGTYYGYT
>TRBV6-5
ASPWAEQY
>TRBV7-9
ASSPGGTGNQPQH
>TRBV7-2
ASRTVRVATGELF
>TRBV6-6
ASSYSNQDNQPQH
>TRBV28
ASSSSVEQY
>TRBV6-4
ASREQGEGSYGYT
>TRBV11-2
ASSPLGTSGGYNEQF
>TRBV4-3
ASSQGISRNEEAF
>TRBV27
ASSPGTGGGNQPQH
>TRBV27
ASSFGDTYQPQH
>TRBV7-9
ASSLSGETYEQY
>TRBV28
ASSPWTGEETQY
>TRBV25-1
ASSEMGTGGGYT
>TRBV5-1
ASSPGGSLTEAF
>TRBV19
ASSTHRQGGYGYT
>TRBV9
ASSETGAGYGYT
>TRBV6-2/TRBV6-3
ASSYGQEWSPLH
>TRBV21-1
ASSKGQVRTDTQY